This T cell receptor (beta chain) was sequenced during a study of OX40 agonist ivuxolimab in advanced cancers. Background on the study: Participants, approximately 80% male, averaged roughly 60 years of age, ranging from about 23 to 80. Earlier anti-PD-1, anti-PD-L1 or anti-CTLA-4 therapy was permitted; about 39% had received some.

If patients had autoimmune disease history or systemic immunosuppression, they were excluded. Using immunoSEQ multiplex PCR, the repertoire was profiled, and TCRdb retains in-frame clones only, with some absent. The table records 65,000 to 90,000 clones, 88% of them present only once. V dropped 0 bases and J dropped 6; count of bases not matched to a gene: 6. Germline V gene data show CDR1 as SGDLS and CDR2 as YYNGEE. CDR3 size: 15 residues. Sequenced here: CD4+ or CD8+ T cells sorted from blood, sampled in a trial of the OX40 agonist ivuxolimab. The TCR comes from an adult with an advanced solid tumor such as melanoma, head and neck, liver or kidney cancer. The chain couples TRBV9 to TRBJ2-1, with 7 bases matching TRBD1. The CDR3 DNA sequence: TGTGCCAGCAGCGTAGACATACAGGGGCGCAATGAGCAGTTCTTC. Its translation is CASSVDIQGRNEQFF. Filled out from reference TRBV9 and TRBJ2-1, the complete variable domain reads DSGVTQTPKHLITATGQRVTLRCSPRSGDLSVYWYQQSLDQGLQFLIQYYNGEERAKGNILERFSAQQFPDLHSELNLSSLELGDSALYFCASSVDIQGRNEQFFGPGTRLTVL.